The entry that follows covers one TCR beta chain sequence. The antigen remains unidentified. These data originate in a study of type 1 regulatory T cells. MiXCR, run by TCRdb on the reads, gives a single entry per CDR3 protein. The table includes about 14,000 distinct CDR3 sequences, about an eighth detected once. Germline loops: CDR1 ENHRY, CDR2 SYGVKD. Losses at the gene ends were 10 bases for V and 2 bases for J; bases not matched to a gene: 4. CDR3 length equals 12 residues. The sequence was collected from a human donor in good health. V and J are TRBV10-3 and TRBJ2-5; 7 bases line up with TRBD1. The sequenced material came from cultured T cells, either the whole culture or a sorted T cell fraction (not recorded which). The DNA of the CDR3 is TGTGCCACGGCGGACAGGCAAGAGACCCAGTACTTC. It translates to CATADRQETQYF.